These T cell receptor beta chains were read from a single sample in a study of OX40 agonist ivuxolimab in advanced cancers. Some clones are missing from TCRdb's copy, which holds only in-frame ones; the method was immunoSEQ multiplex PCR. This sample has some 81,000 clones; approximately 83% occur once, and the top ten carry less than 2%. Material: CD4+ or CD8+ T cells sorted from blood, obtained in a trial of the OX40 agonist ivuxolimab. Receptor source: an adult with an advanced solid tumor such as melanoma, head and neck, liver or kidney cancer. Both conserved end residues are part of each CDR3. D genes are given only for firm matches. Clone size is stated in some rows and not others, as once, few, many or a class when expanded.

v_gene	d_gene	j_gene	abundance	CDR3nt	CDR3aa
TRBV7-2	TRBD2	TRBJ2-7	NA	TGTGCCAGCAGCTTGGGGACTAGCGGAAACTACGAGCAGTACTTC	CASSLGTSGNYEQYF
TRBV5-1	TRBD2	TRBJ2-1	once	TGCGCCAGCAGCTCCGCGAGCGGGGCAGTGGGTGAGCAGTTCTTC	CASSSASGAVGEQFF
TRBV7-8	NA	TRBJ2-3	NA	TGTGCCAGCAGCTTTGGCCCCAGGGAAACGCAGTATTTT	CASSFGPRETQYF
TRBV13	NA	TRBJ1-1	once	TGTGCCAGCAGCTTCGGTCGGGGGATCTGGGGCCCGATGAACACTGAAGCTTTCTTT	CASSFGRGIWGPMNTEAFF
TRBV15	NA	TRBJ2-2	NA	TGTGCCACCAGCAGGACCACCGGGGAGCTGTTTTTT	CATSRTTGELFF
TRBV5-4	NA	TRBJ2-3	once	TGTGCCAGCAGACCGACACCCAGGGGCACAGATACGCAGTATTTT	CASRPTPRGTDTQYF
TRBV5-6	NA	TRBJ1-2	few	TGTGCCAGCAGCTTGGATCTAATCTATGGCTACACCTTC	CASSLDLIYGYTF
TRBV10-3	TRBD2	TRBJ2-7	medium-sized	TGTGCCATCAATGAGGGCGACGGGGGGGAGCAGTACTTC	CAINEGDGGEQYF
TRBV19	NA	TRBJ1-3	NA	TGTGCCAGTAGTATTGGAAATGGAAACACCATATATTTT	CASSIGNGNTIYF
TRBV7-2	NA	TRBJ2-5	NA	TGTGCCAGCATTCCCCACCGTCAGGGATCGGGCCAGCAAGAGACCCAGTACTTC	CASIPHRQGSGQQETQYF
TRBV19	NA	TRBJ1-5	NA	TGTGCCAGTAGTTTCAGCCGGGGCGACAATCAGCCCCAGCATTTT	CASSFSRGDNQPQHF
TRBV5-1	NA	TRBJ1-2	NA	TGCGCCAGCAGCTTGGCGGCGGGGGGAGGCTATGGCTACACCTTC	CASSLAAGGGYGYTF
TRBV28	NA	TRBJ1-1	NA	TGTGCCAGCAGTAGGGGAGGGGATCGGACTGAAGCTTTCTTT	CASSRGGDRTEAFF